One sample yielded the 27 T cell receptor beta chains listed below, sequenced in a study of cytomegalovirus exposure and HLA in healthy donors. PCR used 60 Vbeta primers and 13 Jbeta primers. Data came from immunoSEQ multiplex PCR; TCRdb stores just in-frame clones and leaves some out. This table has 150,000 or so clones, 80% appearing once. The specimen sequenced was PBMCs. The receptor set was obtained from a woman in her forties or fifties in good health and CMV-seropositive.

This clone occurred a few times. J is TRBJ2-3 and V is TRBV18, with TRBD2 identical over 10 bases. The J segment lost 5 bases and the V segment lost 0 bases, leaving 2 bases of the junction unmatched. The CDR3 consists of 15 residues. Germline V gene sequence: CDR1 KGHSH, CDR2 LQKENI. CDR3 in DNA: TGTGCCAGCTCACCACCCCTAGCGGGAGAAGATACGCAGTATTTT. Translating it yields CASSPPLAGEDTQYF.

This sequence joins TRBV9 and TRBJ2-5; D possibly corresponds to TRBD1 (5 bases). V lost 2 bases and J 4 bases, leaving 15 bases between the germline ends. Germline loops: CDR1 SGDLS, CDR2 YYNGEE. The CDR3 consists of 15 residues. Written as DNA, the CDR3 is TGTGCCAGCAGCGTCGAGTTAGATGGGGCAGAGACCCAGTACTTC. Its translation: CASSVELDGAETQYF. Complete variable domain (other parts from reference TRBV9 and TRBJ2-5): DSGVTQTPKHLITATGQRVTLRCSPRSGDLSVYWYQQSLDQGLQFLIQYYNGEERAKGNILERFSAQQFPDLHSELNLSSLELGDSALYFCASSVELDGAETQYFGPGTRLLVL.

This clone was counted once. This chain joins TRBV9 and TRBJ2-1, with TRBD1 matching over 9 bases. Germline CDR1 is SGDLS and CDR2 is YYNGEE. The CDR3 consists of 14 residues. V gave up 2 bases and J gave up 9 bases; unmatched junction bases: 6. CDR3 DNA sequence: TGTGCCAGCAGCGTCCGACAGGGGGTGGGTGAGCAGTTCTTC. Translation: CASSVRQGVGEQFF.

V usage is TRBV6-5 and J usage is TRBJ2-1, with D hard to call. V was clipped by 7 bases and J by 7 bases, with 14 bases between them. CDR1 and CDR2 (germline): MNHEY, SVGAGI. This CDR3 has 13 residues. The CDR3 DNA is TGTGCCAGCACAAGGCTCCCTAGTAATGAGCAGTTCTTC. Protein: CASTRLPSNEQFF.

The chain employs TRBV5-4 and TRBJ2-7; perhaps TRBD1 as D (5 bases). Trimming pared 4 bases from V and 0 bases from J, leaving 14 bases between. The CDR3 length is 15 residues. CDR1 is SGHNT, CDR2 YYREEE, per germline (reference sequence). The CDR3 DNA sequence: TGTGCCAGCAGCCGAAGACAGTCGACCTCCTACGAGCAGTACTTC. Residues: CASSRRQSTSYEQYF.

This chain uses TRBV28 with TRBJ2-5; 7 bases align to TRBD2. Germline V CDR1 and CDR2: MDHEN, SYDVKM. V trimming: 3 bases; J trimming: 5 bases; junction bases outside the gene matches: 6. This CDR3 region has 14 residues. Here the CDR3 DNA reads TGTGCCAGCAGTTTTACTAGCGAGGGGGAGACCCAGTACTTC. It specifies CASSFTSEGETQYF. Using reference TRBV28 and TRBJ2-5 for the parts outside the CDR3, the full variable domain is DVKVTQSSRYLVKRTGEKVFLECVQDMDHENMFWYRQDPGLGLRLIYFSYDVKMKEKGDIPEGYSVSREKKERFSLILESASTNQTSMYLCASSFTSEGETQYFGPGTRLLVL.

This clone was detected only once. The sample carries other DNA sequences with the same CDR3. The chain joins TRBV25-1 to TRBJ1-3; D perhaps matches TRBD1 (6 bases). This CDR3 contains 15 residues. Germline V CDR1 and CDR2: MGHDK, SYGVNS. V dropped 2 bases and J dropped 4 bases, with 12 bases sitting between them. The CDR3 spells CASSEPGVKGNTIYF. As DNA, the CDR3 is TGTGCCAGCAGTGAACCAGGGGTGAAGGGAAACACCATATATTTT.

This CDR3 is CASSIQARLVSYNEQFF. CDR3 coding DNA: TGTGCCAGTAGTATACAGGCCCGACTAGTTTCCTACAATGAGCAGTTCTTC. The genes are TRBV19 and TRBJ2-1, with D possibly matching TRBD2 (6 bases). This CDR3 comprises 17 residues. Germline loops: CDR1 LNHDA, CDR2 SQIVND (reference sequence). With 2 bases removed from V and 1 base from J, the gap between germline ends came to 15 bases.

The chain uses TRBV7-2 and TRBJ1-1; D might be TRBD1 (5 bases). Germline assignment: CDR1 SGHTA and CDR2 FQGNSA. V gave up 1 base and J gave up 8 bases, with 8 bases separating them. The CDR3 consists of 12 residues. The CDR3 loop reads CASSLVYREAFF. DNA for the CDR3: TGTGCCAGCAGCTTAGTATACAGGGAAGCTTTCTTT.

This clone was counted a single time. Lacking the conserved final phenylalanine or tryptophan, this CDR3 likely reflects a read error. The CDR3: CASSMRTDSYEQYL. CDR3 sequence (DNA): TGTGCCAGCAGCATGAGGACAGATTCCTACGAGCAGTACCTC. The chain recombines TRBV7-8 with TRBJ2-7; D possibly corresponds to TRBD1 (6 bases). V lost 5 bases and J 1 base, leaving 12 bases between the germline ends. The CDR3 has 14 amino acids. Germline-derived CDR1 and CDR2 are SGHVS and FQNEAQ.

The rearrangement joins TRBV19 to TRBJ2-3, with 8 bases matching TRBD1. This CDR3 is built from 16 residues. The V and J ends lost 3 bases and 3 bases, in that order; junction bases with no gene match: 8. Per germline, CDR1 LNHDA and CDR2 SQIVND (reference sequence). The CDR3 coding sequence is TGTGCCAGTAGTATTAACAGGGGGATTGGGACAGATACGCAGTATTTT. Its translation is CASSINRGIGTDTQYF.

The chain combines TRBV15 with TRBJ2-7; TRBD2 agrees at 11 bases. Trimming cost V 4 bases and J 5 bases; bases outside gene matches: 7. This CDR3 contains 15 residues. Per the germline V gene, CDR1 is LNHNV and CDR2 is YYDKDF (reference sequence). Written as DNA, the CDR3 is TGTGCCACCAGCACCCGACTAGCGGGACGAAACGAGCAGTACTTC. Residues: CATSTRLAGRNEQYF. The full variable domain, completed using reference TRBV15 and TRBJ2-7, is DAMVIQNPRYQVTQFGKPVTLSCSQTLNHNVMYWYQQKSSQAPKLLFHYYDKDFNNEADTPDNFQSRRPNTSFCFLDIRSPGLGDTAMYLCATSTRLAGRNEQYFGPGTRLTVT.

The chain carries TRBV4-2 and TRBJ2-1; 10 bases are a match to TRBD2. V lost 0 bases, J lost 2 bases, and 4 bases stayed unmatched. Germline V gene data show CDR1 as LGHNA and CDR2 as YNFKEQ. The CDR3 extends over 17 amino acids. The CDR3 reads CASSQDGSGRAYNEQFF. The CDR3 nucleotides are TGTGCCAGCAGCCAAGATGGGAGCGGGAGGGCCTACAATGAGCAGTTCTTC.

This clone was seen just once. The J gene is TRBJ1-1, the V gene TRBV9; D possibly corresponds to TRBD1 (6 bases). The CDR3 contains 15 residues. Germline V lookup: CDR1 SGDLS, CDR2 YYNGEE. The V gene lost 4 bases and the J gene lost 6 bases, with 19 bases spanning the gap. As DNA, the CDR3 is TGTGCCAGCAGCCGTAACACGGCAGGGGTCGCTGAAGCTTTCTTT. This encodes CASSRNTAGVAEAFF.

The chain uses TRBV4-2 and TRBJ2-1; D might be TRBD2 (7 bases). Trimming took 1 base from V and 4 from J, leaving 20 bases between them. This CDR3 has 18 residues. Looked up from germline, CDR1 is LGHNA and CDR2 is YNFKEQ. CDR3 sequence (DNA): TGTGCCAGCAGCCAAGGCCCCCTTGGAGGGGGAGGGTACAATGAGCAGTTCTTC. This gives the protein CASSQGPLGGGGYNEQFF.

V gene TRBV7-9 combines with J gene TRBJ1-5; no clear D gene. The length of the CDR3 is 13 residues. Germline assignment: CDR1 SEHNR and CDR2 FQNEAQ (reference sequence). V was clipped by 1 base and J by 4 bases, with 5 bases between them. The CDR3 sequence is CASSLGTNQPQHF. The CDR3 DNA sequence: TGTGCCAGCAGCTTAGGGACTAATCAGCCCCAGCATTTT.

The DNA of the CDR3 is TGTGCCAGTAGTATACCCGGGTCCTACGAGCAGTACTTC. It is translated as CASSIPGSYEQYF. The chain employs TRBV19 and TRBJ2-7; D uncertain. The CDR3 has 13 amino acids. V was pared by 2 bases and J by 1 base, with 6 bases between. Looked up from germline, CDR1 is LNHDA and CDR2 is SQIVND (reference sequence).

Only a few counts were recorded for this clone. The V gene is TRBV4-1, the J gene TRBJ1-2; TRBD1 aligns across 9 bases. V dropped 5 bases and J dropped 2; count of bases not matched to a gene: 9. Germline V gene data show CDR1 as MGHRA and CDR2 as YSYEKL. CDR3 length: 16 amino acids. The CDR3 here is CASSSTGGAPNYGYTF. In DNA, the CDR3 is TGCGCCAGCAGCTCCACAGGGGGCGCCCCCAACTATGGCTACACCTTC.

The chain couples TRBV5-1 to TRBJ1-2; 8 bases map to TRBD1. CDR3 length: 15 amino acids. Germline-derived CDR1 and CDR2 are SGHRS and YFSETQ. J was trimmed by 5 bases and V by 4 bases; bases with no gene match: 10. The CDR3 DNA reads as TGCGCCAGCAGCCCAGGACAGGGAGCGGGTTATGGCTACACCTTC. This translates into CASSPGQGAGYGYTF.

This sequence joins TRBV5-1 and TRBJ2-1; TRBD1 matches at 7 bases. This CDR3 is built from 15 residues. V lost 4 bases and J lost 0; bases outside the gene matches: 4. In germline, CDR1 is SGHRS, CDR2 YFSETQ. The CDR3 nucleotides are TGCGCCAGCAGCCTCGGACAGGACTCCTACAATGAGCAGTTCTTC. It specifies CASSLGQDSYNEQFF.

In DNA form, the CDR3 reads TGTGCCAGCGGCCAAAGAGCGGGAGGGCCGGGTGAGCAGTTCTTC. This gives the protein CASGQRAGGPGEQFF. This chain joins TRBV13 and TRBJ2-1; TRBD2 agrees at 10 bases. With V trimmed by 8 bases and J by 9 bases, 13 bases remained unmatched. Germline V CDR1 and CDR2: PRHDT, FYEKMQ (reference sequence). CDR3 length: 15 amino acids.

This clone was picked up a small number of times. In nucleotides, the CDR3 is TGCGCCAGCAGCTTGGCCGGGACTTCGCGCTCCTACAATGAGCAGTTCTTC. Its translation is CASSLAGTSRSYNEQFF. J is TRBJ2-1 and V is TRBV5-1, with D tentatively TRBD2 (6 bases). Germline CDR1 and CDR2: SGHRS and YFSETQ. Trimming took 0 bases from V and 0 from J, leaving 13 bases between them. The CDR3 is 17 residues long.

The V and J genes are TRBV18 and TRBJ1-2; 11 bases line up with TRBD1. Germline CDR1 KGHSH, CDR2 LQKENI. V trimming: 2 bases; J trimming: 4 bases; junction bases outside the gene matches: 6. This CDR3 is 16 amino acids long. DNA of the CDR3: TGTGCCAGCTCACCAGGGACAGGGGGAGTGAGCTATGGCTACACCTTC. Protein product: CASSPGTGGVSYGYTF.

This chain joins TRBV5-1 and TRBJ2-7; no clear D gene. Germline values: CDR1 SGHRS, CDR2 YFSETQ. CDR3 length equals 13 residues. Trimming pared 8 bases from V and 2 bases from J, leaving 14 bases between. CDR3 sequence (DNA): TGCGCCAGTTCCATGGGCAGTCCCTACGAGCAGTACTTC. Translating gives CASSMGSPYEQYF.

The genes are TRBV2 and TRBJ2-2, with 10 bases identical to TRBD2. V was clipped by 6 bases and J by 3 bases; unmatched bases: 4. The CDR3 has 15 residues. The germline CDR1 and CDR2 sequences are SNHLY and FYNNEI. The CDR3, as DNA: TGTGCCAGCAGCCAACTAGCGGGATACACCGGGGAGCTGTTTTTT. Its translation: CASSQLAGYTGELFF.

V usage is TRBV5-1 and J usage is TRBJ2-2; no clear D. CDR1 SGHRS and CDR2 YFSETQ come from the germline V gene. The V end lost 2 bases, the J end lost 1 base, and 9 bases lay between the germline ends. The CDR3 is made up of 15 amino acids. CDR3 coding DNA: TGCGCCAGCAGCTTCGACACCGAGAACACCGGGGAGCTGTTTTTT. Translating it yields CASSFDTENTGELFF.

The J gene is TRBJ2-1, the V gene TRBV7-2; possibly TRBD1 for D (5 bases). Germline CDR1 and CDR2: SGHTA and FQGNSA. The CDR3 has 15 residues. V gave up 1 base and J gave up 1 base, with 8 bases separating them. The CDR3 sequence: CASSLDTGSYNEQFF. The CDR3 bases are TGTGCCAGCAGCTTAGACACAGGATCCTACAATGAGCAGTTCTTC.